This is a list of T cell receptor beta chains from one sample in a study of response to subunit inactivated influenza vaccine. TCRdb independently ran MiXCR on the RT-PCR reads; one entry per CDR3 protein. The table has roughly 500,000 distinct CDR3 sequences, roughly 23% seen once; the top ten hold about 1.9%. Specimen: CD4+ T cells sorted from PBMCs, collected roughly 5 days after vaccination. These receptors originate from a man in his fifties who received an inactivated influenza vaccine. Each CDR3 is given without its conserved first and last residue.

j_gene: TRBJ2-1; v_gene: TRBV15; len: 10; CDR3aa: ATSRQGNEQF
j_gene: TRBJ2-2; v_gene: TRBV5-1; len: 12; CDR3aa: ASTRDVNTGELF
j_gene: TRBJ1-2; v_gene: TRBV7-2; len: 11; CDR3aa: ASSLPARVGYT
j_gene: TRBJ2-1; v_gene: TRBV5-5; len: 15; CDR3aa: ASSLTSTGAPLGEQF
j_gene: TRBJ2-3; v_gene: TRBV12-3/TRBV12-4; len: 12; CDR3aa: ASRPTSGSDTQY
j_gene: TRBJ2-5; v_gene: TRBV20-1; len: 13; CDR3aa: SARKGTGGLETQY
j_gene: TRBJ1-1; v_gene: TRBV9; len: 13; CDR3aa: ASSTRTGRDTEAF
j_gene: TRBJ2-7; v_gene: TRBV12-3/TRBV12-4; len: 12; CDR3aa: ASTETGSAYEQY
j_gene: TRBJ1-1; v_gene: TRBV7-8; len: 11; CDR3aa: ASSFFQQFGAF
j_gene: TRBJ1-2; v_gene: TRBV5-1; len: 12; CDR3aa: ASSLSDSNYGYT
j_gene: TRBJ2-1; v_gene: TRBV11-1; len: 13; CDR3aa: ASSRDQGQGNEQF
j_gene: TRBJ2-7; v_gene: TRBV4-2; len: 12; CDR3aa: ASSQEPGPEPST
j_gene: TRBJ1-4; v_gene: TRBV15; len: 12; CDR3aa: ATSVGTLNEKLF
j_gene: TRBJ2-5; v_gene: TRBV6-2/TRBV6-3; len: 13; CDR3aa: ASRDWGQGSETQY
j_gene: TRBJ2-7; v_gene: TRBV6-5; len: 14; CDR3aa: ASSSPGQGATYEQY
j_gene: TRBJ2-2; v_gene: TRBV7-9; len: 11; CDR3aa: ASSSDRAGELF
j_gene: TRBJ1-2; v_gene: TRBV7-2; len: 11; CDR3aa: ASSRSNSDSYT
j_gene: TRBJ1-1; v_gene: TRBV20-1; len: 10; CDR3aa: SARGWGTEAF
j_gene: TRBJ2-7; v_gene: TRBV5-6; len: 12; CDR3aa: ASRSEGGGYEQY
j_gene: TRBJ2-1; v_gene: TRBV20-1; len: 13; CDR3aa: SAQGPSSSYNEQF
j_gene: TRBJ2-4; v_gene: TRBV7-9; len: 14; CDR3aa: ASSSGPQLAKNIQY
j_gene: TRBJ2-3; v_gene: TRBV24-1; len: 11; CDR3aa: ATSGAGTDTQY
j_gene: TRBJ2-3; v_gene: TRBV6-5; len: 12; CDR3aa: ASSYISSTDTQY
j_gene: TRBJ2-7; v_gene: TRBV7-6; len: 11; CDR3aa: ASSFGGYYEQY
j_gene: TRBJ2-1; v_gene: TRBV20-1; len: 13; CDR3aa: SATGLAGNYNEQF
j_gene: TRBJ1-2; v_gene: TRBV4-1; len: 14; CDR3aa: ASSQVLGREDYGYT
j_gene: TRBJ2-1; v_gene: TRBV29-1; len: 12; CDR3aa: SVDWGLSYNEQF
j_gene: TRBJ2-7; v_gene: TRBV20-1; len: 11; CDR3aa: SAPRSGDYEQY
j_gene: TRBJ2-7; v_gene: TRBV29-1; len: 12; CDR3aa: SVTTTGGAVEQY
j_gene: TRBJ2-7; v_gene: TRBV10-3; len: 17; CDR3aa: ATIGLISGGAQWSYEQY
j_gene: TRBJ2-3; v_gene: TRBV11-2; len: 11; CDR3aa: ASSLVSRDTQY
j_gene: TRBJ2-1; v_gene: TRBV7-8; len: 15; CDR3aa: ASSTTTGVSSYNEQF
j_gene: TRBJ2-5; v_gene: TRBV18; len: 10; CDR3aa: ASRSPSETQY
j_gene: TRBJ2-1; v_gene: TRBV6-2/TRBV6-3; len: 13; CDR3aa: ASLDVGAGANEQF
j_gene: TRBJ1-1; v_gene: TRBV12-1; len: 17; CDR3aa: ASSSMRRTSGVTNTEAF
j_gene: TRBJ2-7; v_gene: TRBV10-3; len: 11; CDR3aa: AISVDDAHEQY
j_gene: TRBJ2-2; v_gene: TRBV30; len: 10; CDR3aa: AWSTQTGELF
j_gene: TRBJ2-3; v_gene: TRBV29-1; len: 11; CDR3aa: SVGTGGADTQY
j_gene: TRBJ1-2; v_gene: TRBV12-3/TRBV12-4; len: 12; CDR3aa: ASSFGGGRYGYT
j_gene: TRBJ2-7; v_gene: TRBV28; len: 12; CDR3aa: ASKTAGQYYEQY